What follows describes a single TCR beta chain. Repertoires were generated with immunoSEQ multiplex PCR, while TCRdb's copy carries only in-frame clones and drops some. In the table there are about 200,000 clones, 80% to 90% of which are singletons. This sample was taken from a study of blood T cell repertoires in COVID-19. Study context: Samples taken during acute and convalescent COVID-19 were collected in the United States, Italy and Spain. PBMCs, B-cell-depleted T cells, or T cells were the source of the cDNA or gDNA that made up the material.

Trimming at V came to 2 bases and at J to 5 bases, leaving 6 bases not matched to a gene. Germline V CDR1 and CDR2: MGHRA, YSYEKL. The CDR3 contains 16 residues. The sequence came from a woman aged 70-85 years with active or convalescent COVID-19. Material: peripheral blood. The chain recombines TRBV4-1 with TRBJ2-1; 10 nucleotides line up with TRBD2. This CDR3 reads CASSQRVAGGNNEQFF. The CDR3 nucleotides read TGCGCCAGCAGCCAAAGGGTAGCGGGGGGAAACAATGAGCAGTTCTTC.